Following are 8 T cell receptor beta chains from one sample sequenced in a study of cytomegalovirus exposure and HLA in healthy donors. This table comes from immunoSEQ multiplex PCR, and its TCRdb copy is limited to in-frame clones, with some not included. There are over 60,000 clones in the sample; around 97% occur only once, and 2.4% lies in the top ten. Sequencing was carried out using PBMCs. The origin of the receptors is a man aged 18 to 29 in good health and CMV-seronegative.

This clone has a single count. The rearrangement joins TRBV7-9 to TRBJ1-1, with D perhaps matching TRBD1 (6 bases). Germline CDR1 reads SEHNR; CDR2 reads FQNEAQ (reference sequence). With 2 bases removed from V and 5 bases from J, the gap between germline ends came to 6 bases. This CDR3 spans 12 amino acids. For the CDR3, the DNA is TGTGCCAGCAGCTTAAGGGGGACTGAAGCTTTCTTT. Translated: CASSLRGTEAFF.

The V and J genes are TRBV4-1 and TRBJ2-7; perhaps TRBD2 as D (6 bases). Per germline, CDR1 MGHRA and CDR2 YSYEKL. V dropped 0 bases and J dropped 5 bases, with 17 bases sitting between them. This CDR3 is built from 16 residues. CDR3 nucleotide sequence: TGCGCCAGCAGCCAAGAGGAGGGAGCCGGGACCGACGAGCAGTACTTC. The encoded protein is CASSQEEGAGTDEQYF.

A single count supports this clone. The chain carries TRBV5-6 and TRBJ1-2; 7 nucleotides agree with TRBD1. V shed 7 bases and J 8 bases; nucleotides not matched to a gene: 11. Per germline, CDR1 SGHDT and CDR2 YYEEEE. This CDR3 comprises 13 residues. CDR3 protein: CASGRQGDGGYTF. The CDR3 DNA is TGTGCCAGCGGTCGACAGGGCGATGGCGGCTACACCTTC.

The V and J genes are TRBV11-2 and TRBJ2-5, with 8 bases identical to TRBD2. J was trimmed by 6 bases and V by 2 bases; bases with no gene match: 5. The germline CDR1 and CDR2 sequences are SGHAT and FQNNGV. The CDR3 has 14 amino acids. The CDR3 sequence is CASSLPGGRKTQYF. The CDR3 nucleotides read TGTGCCAGCAGCTTACCGGGAGGGCGAAAGACCCAGTACTTC.

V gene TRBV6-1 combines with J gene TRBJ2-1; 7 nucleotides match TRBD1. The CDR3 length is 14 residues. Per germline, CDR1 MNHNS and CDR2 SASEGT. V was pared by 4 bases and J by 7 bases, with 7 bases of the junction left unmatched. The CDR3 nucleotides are TGTGCCAGCAGTGTCTACAGGGGCAGTAATGAGCAGTTCTTC. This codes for CASSVYRGSNEQFF.

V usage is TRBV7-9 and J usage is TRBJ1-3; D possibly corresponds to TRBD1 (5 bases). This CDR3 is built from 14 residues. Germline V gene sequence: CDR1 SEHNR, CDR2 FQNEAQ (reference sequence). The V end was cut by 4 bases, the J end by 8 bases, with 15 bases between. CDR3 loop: CASSSLGGLDTIYF. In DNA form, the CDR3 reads TGTGCCAGCAGCTCTCTCGGGGGACTAGACACCATATATTTT.

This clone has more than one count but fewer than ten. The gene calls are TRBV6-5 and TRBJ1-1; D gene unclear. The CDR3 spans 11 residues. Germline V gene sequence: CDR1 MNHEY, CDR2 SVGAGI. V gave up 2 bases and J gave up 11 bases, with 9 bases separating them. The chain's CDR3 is CASSYRSRAFF. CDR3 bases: TGTGCCAGCAGTTACAGAAGTCGGGCTTTCTTT.

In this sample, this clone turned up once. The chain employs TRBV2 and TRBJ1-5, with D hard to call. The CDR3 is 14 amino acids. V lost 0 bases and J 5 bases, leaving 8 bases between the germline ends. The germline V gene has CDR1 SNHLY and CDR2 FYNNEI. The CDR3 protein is CASSEALTDQPQHF. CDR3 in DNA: TGTGCCAGCAGTGAAGCGCTTACAGATCAGCCCCAGCATTTT.